The 17 T cell receptor beta chains below were found in one sample sequenced in a study of blood T cell repertoires in COVID-19. Repertoires were generated with immunoSEQ multiplex PCR, while TCRdb's copy carries only in-frame clones and drops some. Among approximately 150,000 clones listed, approximately 84% were seen once. The sequencing sample was made of peripheral blood. Receptors were obtained from an elderly woman with COVID-19, enrolled during active disease.

The CDR3 reads CASSQDQLTGGETQYF. CDR3 nucleotides: TGCGCCAGCAGCCAAGATCAGTTGACAGGGGGGGAGACCCAGTACTTC. The V gene is TRBV4-1, the J gene TRBJ2-5; 9 bases line up with TRBD1. Germline V gives CDR1 MGHRA, CDR2 YSYEKL. Trimming cost V 0 bases and J 5 bases; bases outside gene matches: 7. CDR3 size: 16 residues.

In this sample, this clone turned up a few times. V and J are TRBV6-5 and TRBJ2-6; possibly TRBD1 for D (6 bases). The CDR3 is 15 residues long. V gave up 6 bases and J gave up 0 bases, with 9 bases separating them. The germline gives CDR1 MNHEY, CDR2 SVGAGI. CDR3 sequence (DNA): TGTGCCAGCAGGACAGGAGGCTCTGGGGCCAACGTCCTGACTTTC. This codes for CASRTGGSGANVLTF.

The chain is built from TRBV5-1 and TRBJ2-7; perhaps TRBD2 as D (6 bases). This CDR3 comprises 14 residues. V was clipped by 4 bases and J by 6 bases, with 17 bases between them. Germline lookup yields CDR1 SGHRS and CDR2 YFSETQ. The CDR3 nucleotides read TGCGCCAGCAGCCTACGGGAGTCGGATGGCGAGCAGTACTTC. This translates into CASSLRESDGEQYF. The entire variable domain, with the rest obtained from reference TRBV5-1 and TRBJ2-7, is as follows: KAGVTQTPRYLIKTRGQQVTLSCSPISGHRSVSWYQQTPGQGLQFLFEYFSETQRNKGNFPGRFSGRQFSNSRSEMNVSTLELGDSALYLCASSLRESDGEQYFGPGTRLTVT.

The chain uses TRBV18 and TRBJ2-5; 8 nucleotides line up with TRBD2. V lost 2 bases to trimming and J lost 0 bases; unmatched junction nucleotides: 2. The CDR3 has 15 amino acids. CDR1 KGHSH and CDR2 LQKENI come from the germline V gene. CDR3 bases: TGTGCCAGCTCACCATTTAGCGGGGACCAAGAGACCCAGTACTTC. Amino acid sequence: CASSPFSGDQETQYF.

This clone showed up many times. CDR3 loop: CASSIGGFDGYTF. As DNA, the CDR3 is TGTGCCAGTAGTATTGGAGGGTTCGATGGCTACACCTTC. V usage is TRBV19 and J usage is TRBJ1-2; D remains ambiguous. The CDR3 length is 13 residues. V gave up 3 bases and J gave up 6 bases, with 11 bases separating them. Germline CDR1 reads LNHDA; CDR2 reads SQIVND (reference sequence).

The chain combines TRBV29-1 with TRBJ2-1, with 8 bases identical to TRBD1. The CDR3 sequence is 14 residues long. Germline V gene lookup returns CDR1 SQVTM and CDR2 ANQGSEA. The junction had 8 bases not matched to a gene; V was cut back by 4 bases and J by 6 bases. The CDR3 DNA sequence: TGCAGCGTTGGATCTGGACAGGGTGCCAATGAGCAGTTCTTC. Translation: CSVGSGQGANEQFF.

This sequence joins TRBV7-9 and TRBJ2-5, with 11 bases that match TRBD2. V was clipped by 5 bases and J by 2 bases; unmatched bases: 13. Germline CDR1 SEHNR, CDR2 FQNEAQ (reference sequence). This CDR3 is built from 18 residues. The CDR3: CASSGELAGEGWQETQYF. CDR3 nucleotides: TGTGCCAGCAGCGGAGAACTAGCGGGAGAAGGTTGGCAAGAGACCCAGTACTTC.

This clone was detected once. J is TRBJ2-3 and V is TRBV5-1; possibly TRBD1 for D (6 bases). V was shortened by 4 bases and J by 1 base, with 10 bases between the two germline ends. CDR3 length: 14 amino acids. Per germline, CDR1 SGHRS and CDR2 YFSETQ. In DNA, the CDR3 is TGCGCCAGCAGCCCGGGACATGGCACAGATACGCAGTATTTT. As protein: CASSPGHGTDTQYF. Full variable domain (outside the CDR3, taken from reference TRBV5-1 and TRBJ2-3): KAGVTQTPRYLIKTRGQQVTLSCSPISGHRSVSWYQQTPGQGLQFLFEYFSETQRNKGNFPGRFSGRQFSNSRSEMNVSTLELGDSALYLCASSPGHGTDTQYFGPGTRLTVL.

This clone was seen a few times. This chain uses TRBV7-9 with TRBJ1-4; D is undetermined. Trimming stripped 4 bases from V and 1 base from J, with 10 bases between. This CDR3 has 15 residues. Looked up from germline, CDR1 is SEHNR and CDR2 is FQNEAQ (reference sequence). CDR3 region: CASSSQQETNEKLFF. The CDR3 DNA sequence: TGTGCCAGCAGCTCACAGCAGGAAACTAATGAAAAACTGTTTTTT.

CDR3 DNA: TGTGCCAGCAGTTACTCGCGAGGGGGCGGCTACGAGCAGTACTTC. Amino acids: CASSYSRGGGYEQYF. The V call is TRBV6-5, the J call TRBJ2-7, with TRBD1 matching over 7 bases. This CDR3 is 15 amino acids long. Looked up from germline, CDR1 is MNHEY and CDR2 is SVGAGI. The V and J ends lost 0 bases and 3 bases, in that order; junction bases with no gene match: 5.

The chain carries TRBV9 and TRBJ1-4; D perhaps matches TRBD1 (6 bases). Trimming took off 2 bases at V and 6 bases at J, with 20 bases between the two ends. Germline CDR1 reads SGDLS; CDR2 reads YYNGEE. CDR3 length: 17 amino acids. CDR3: CASSVCRKQGYHEKLFF. The CDR3 DNA reads as TGTGCCAGCAGCGTCTGTCGCAAACAGGGATATCATGAAAAACTGTTTTTT.

The rearrangement joins TRBV28 to TRBJ2-7; possible D gene TRBD1, 5 bases. The CDR3 has 12 amino acids. V lost 6 bases to trimming and J lost 3 bases, with 9 bases between them. Looked up from germline, CDR1 is MDHEN and CDR2 is SYDVKM. DNA for the CDR3: TGTGCCAGCAGGTCAGGGAACTACGAGCAGTACTTC. Its protein product is CASRSGNYEQYF.

This clone was detected only once. The chain links TRBV6-4 to TRBJ2-1, with 7 bases lining up with TRBD1. The CDR3 sequence is 15 residues long. V lost 9 bases and J lost 0; bases outside the gene matches: 8. The V gene's germline CDR1 is MRHNA and CDR2 SNTAGT. This CDR3 is CASKQGPSSYNEQFF. The DNA for the CDR3 is TGTGCCAGTAAACAGGGGCCGAGCTCCTACAATGAGCAGTTCTTC.

This chain connects TRBV29-1 to TRBJ1-2; 7 positions agree with TRBD1. Germline assignment: CDR1 SQVTM and CDR2 ANQGSEA. The CDR3 sequence is 15 residues long. Unmatched junction bases numbered 12, after V lost 6 bases and J lost 2 bases. This CDR3 is CSVTGFGILNYGYTF. The DNA for the CDR3 is TGCAGCGTGACAGGGTTTGGGATCTTGAACTATGGCTACACCTTC.

The gene calls are TRBV6-1 and TRBJ2-7, with D tentatively TRBD1 (5 bases). The CDR3 loop spans 15 amino acids. Germline V lookup: CDR1 MNHNS, CDR2 SASEGT. V was cut by 1 base and J by 4 bases, with 14 bases left in between. The CDR3 DNA reads TGTGCCAGCAGTGAAGTGTGGACACCCAAATACGAGCAGTACTTC. It translates to CASSEVWTPKYEQYF.

The genes are TRBV6-5 and TRBJ1-1; TRBD1 might be the D (6 bases). The length of the CDR3 is 15 residues. The V gene lost 2 bases and the J gene lost 8 bases, with 18 bases spanning the gap. CDR1 is MNHEY, CDR2 SVGAGI, per germline. The CDR3 DNA reads as TGTGCCAGCAGTTACCGGGACACGAGGGGTACCGAAGCTTTCTTT. This sequence encodes CASSYRDTRGTEAFF.

The chain carries TRBV21-1 and TRBJ2-5; the table assigns TRBD1, which was not confirmed against the DNA. TRBV21-1 is an annotated pseudogene. The CDR3 contains 15 residues. As DNA, the CDR3 is TGTGCCAGCAGCAAAGGGACAGGGTTTAAAGAGACCCAGTACTTC. It encodes CASSKGTGFKETQYF.